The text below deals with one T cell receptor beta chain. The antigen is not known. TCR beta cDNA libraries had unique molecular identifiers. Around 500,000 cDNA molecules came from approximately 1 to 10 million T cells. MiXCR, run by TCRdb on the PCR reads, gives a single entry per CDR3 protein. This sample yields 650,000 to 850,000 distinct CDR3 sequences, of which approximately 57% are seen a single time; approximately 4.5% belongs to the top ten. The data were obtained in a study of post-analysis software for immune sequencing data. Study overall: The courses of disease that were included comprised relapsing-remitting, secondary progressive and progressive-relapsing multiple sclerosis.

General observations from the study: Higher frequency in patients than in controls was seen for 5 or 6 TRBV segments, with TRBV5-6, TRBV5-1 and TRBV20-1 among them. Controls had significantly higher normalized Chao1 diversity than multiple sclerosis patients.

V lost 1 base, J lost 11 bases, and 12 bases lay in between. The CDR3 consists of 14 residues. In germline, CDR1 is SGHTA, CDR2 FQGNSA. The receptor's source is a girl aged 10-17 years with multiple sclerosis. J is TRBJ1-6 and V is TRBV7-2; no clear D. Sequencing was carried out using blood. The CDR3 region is CASSLGIINPPLHF. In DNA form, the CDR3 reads TGTGCCAGCAGCTTAGGGATCATCAATCCACCCCTCCACTTT. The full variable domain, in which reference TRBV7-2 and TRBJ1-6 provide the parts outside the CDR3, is GAGVSQSPSNKVTEKGKDVELRCDPISGHTALYWYRQSLGQGLEFLIYFQGNSAPDKSGLPSDRFSAERTGGSVSTLTIQRTQQEDSAVYLCASSLGIINPPLHFGNGTRLTVT.